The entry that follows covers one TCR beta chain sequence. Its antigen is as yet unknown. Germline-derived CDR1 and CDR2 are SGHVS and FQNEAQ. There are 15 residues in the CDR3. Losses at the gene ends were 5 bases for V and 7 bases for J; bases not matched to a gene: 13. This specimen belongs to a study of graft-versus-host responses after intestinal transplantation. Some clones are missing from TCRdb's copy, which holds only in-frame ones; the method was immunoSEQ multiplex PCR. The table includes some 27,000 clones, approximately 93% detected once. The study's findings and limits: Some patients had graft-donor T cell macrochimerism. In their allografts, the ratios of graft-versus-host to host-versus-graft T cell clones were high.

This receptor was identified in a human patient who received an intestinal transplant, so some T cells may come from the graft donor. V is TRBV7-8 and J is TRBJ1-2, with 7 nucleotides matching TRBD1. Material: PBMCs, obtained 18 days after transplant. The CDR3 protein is CASSPPKTGPSGYTF. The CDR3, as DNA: TGTGCCAGCAGCCCACCAAAGACAGGGCCGTCTGGCTACACCTTC.